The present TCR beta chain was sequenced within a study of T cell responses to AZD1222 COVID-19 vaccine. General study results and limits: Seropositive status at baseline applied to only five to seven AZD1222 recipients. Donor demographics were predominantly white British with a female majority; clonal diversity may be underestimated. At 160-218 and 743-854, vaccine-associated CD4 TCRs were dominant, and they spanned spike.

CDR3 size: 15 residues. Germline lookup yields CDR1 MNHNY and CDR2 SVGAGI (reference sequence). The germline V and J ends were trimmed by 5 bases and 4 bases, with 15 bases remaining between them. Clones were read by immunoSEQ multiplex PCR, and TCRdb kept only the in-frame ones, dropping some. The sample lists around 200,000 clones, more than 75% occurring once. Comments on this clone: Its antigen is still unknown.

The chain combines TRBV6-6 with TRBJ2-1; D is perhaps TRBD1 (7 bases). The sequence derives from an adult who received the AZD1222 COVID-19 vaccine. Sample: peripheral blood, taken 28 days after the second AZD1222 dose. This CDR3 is CASSHRQGGYNEQFF. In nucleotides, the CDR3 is TGTGCCAGCAGTCACCGACAGGGAGGATACAATGAGCAGTTCTTC.